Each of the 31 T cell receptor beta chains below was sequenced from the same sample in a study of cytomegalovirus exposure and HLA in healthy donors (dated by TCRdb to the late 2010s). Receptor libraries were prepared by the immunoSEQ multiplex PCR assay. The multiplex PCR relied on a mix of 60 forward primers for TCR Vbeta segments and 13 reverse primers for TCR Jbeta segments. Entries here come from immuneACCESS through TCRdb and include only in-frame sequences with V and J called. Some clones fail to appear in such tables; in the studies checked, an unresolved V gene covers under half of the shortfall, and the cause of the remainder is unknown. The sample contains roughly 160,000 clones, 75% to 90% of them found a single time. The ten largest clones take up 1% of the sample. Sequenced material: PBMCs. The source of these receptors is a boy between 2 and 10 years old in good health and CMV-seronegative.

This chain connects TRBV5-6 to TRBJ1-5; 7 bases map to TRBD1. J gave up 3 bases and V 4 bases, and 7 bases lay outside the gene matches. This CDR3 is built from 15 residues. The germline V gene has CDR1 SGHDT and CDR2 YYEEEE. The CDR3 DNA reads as TGTGCCAGCAGCATGTACAGGGGTTCCAATCAGCCCCAGCATTTT. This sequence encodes CASSMYRGSNQPQHF. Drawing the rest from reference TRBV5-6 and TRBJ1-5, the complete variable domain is DAGVTQSPTHLIKTRGQQVTLRCSPKSGHDTVSWYQQALGQGPQFIFQYYEEEERQRGNFPDRFSGHQFPNYSSELNVNALLLGDSALYLCASSMYRGSNQPQHFGDGTRLSIL.

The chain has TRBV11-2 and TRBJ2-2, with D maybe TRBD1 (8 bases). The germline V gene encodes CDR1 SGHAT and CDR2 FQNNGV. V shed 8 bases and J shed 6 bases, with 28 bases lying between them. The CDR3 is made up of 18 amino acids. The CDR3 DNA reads TGTGCCAGCTACCACAGGGGGTATGGCGGGGGTGGTGCCGGGGAGCTGTTTTTT. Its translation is CASYHRGYGGGGAGELFF.

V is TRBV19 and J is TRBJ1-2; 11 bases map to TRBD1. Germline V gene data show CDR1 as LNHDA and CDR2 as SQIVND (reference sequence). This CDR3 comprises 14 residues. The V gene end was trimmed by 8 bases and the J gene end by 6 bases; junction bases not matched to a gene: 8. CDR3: CASLRTGGADGYTF. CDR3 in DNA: TGTGCCAGTCTCCGGACAGGGGGCGCCGATGGCTACACCTTC.

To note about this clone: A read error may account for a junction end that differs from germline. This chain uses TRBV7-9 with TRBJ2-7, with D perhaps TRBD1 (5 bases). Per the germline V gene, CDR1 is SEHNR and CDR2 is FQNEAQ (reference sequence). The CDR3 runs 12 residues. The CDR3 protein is CSSSLGPGEQYF. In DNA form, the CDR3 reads TGTTCCAGCAGCTTAGGGCCAGGGGAGCAGTACTTC.

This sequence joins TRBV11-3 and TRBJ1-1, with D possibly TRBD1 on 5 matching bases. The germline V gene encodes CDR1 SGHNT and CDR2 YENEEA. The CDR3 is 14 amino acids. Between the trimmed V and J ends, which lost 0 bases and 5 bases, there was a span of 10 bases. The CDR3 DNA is TGTGCCAGCAGCTTAGAAGGGGCCGGGACTGAAGCTTTCTTT. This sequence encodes CASSLEGAGTEAFF.

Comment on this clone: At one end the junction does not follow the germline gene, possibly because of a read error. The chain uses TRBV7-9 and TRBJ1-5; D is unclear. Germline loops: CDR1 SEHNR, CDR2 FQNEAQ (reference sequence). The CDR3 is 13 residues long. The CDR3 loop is CSSSEKSNQPQHF. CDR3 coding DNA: TGTTCCAGCAGCGAGAAGAGCAATCAGCCCCAGCATTTT.

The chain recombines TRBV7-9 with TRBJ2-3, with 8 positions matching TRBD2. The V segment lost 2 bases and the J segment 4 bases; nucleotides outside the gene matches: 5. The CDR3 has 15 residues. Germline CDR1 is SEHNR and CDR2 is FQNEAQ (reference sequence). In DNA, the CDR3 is TGTGCCAGCAGCTTATCAGCGGGGGTTGCAGATACGCAGTATTTT. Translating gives CASSLSAGVADTQYF.

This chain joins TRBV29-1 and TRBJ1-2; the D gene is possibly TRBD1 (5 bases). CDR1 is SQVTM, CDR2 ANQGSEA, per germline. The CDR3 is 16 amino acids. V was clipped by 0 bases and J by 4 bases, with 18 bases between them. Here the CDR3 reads CSVEDLRQGWSYGYTF. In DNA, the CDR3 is TGCAGCGTTGAAGATTTAAGGCAGGGATGGTCCTATGGCTACACCTTC. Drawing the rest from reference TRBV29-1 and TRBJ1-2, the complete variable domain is SAVISQKPSRDICQRGTSLTIQCQVDSQVTMMFWYRQQPGQSLTLIATANQGSEATYESGFVIDKFPISRPNLTFSTLTVSNMSPEDSSIYLCSVEDLRQGWSYGYTFGSGTRLTVV.

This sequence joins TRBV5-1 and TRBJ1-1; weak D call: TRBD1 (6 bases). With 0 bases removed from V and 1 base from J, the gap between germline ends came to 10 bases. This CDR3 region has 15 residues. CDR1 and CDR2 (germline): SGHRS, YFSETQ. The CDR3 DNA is TGCGCCAGCAGCTTGGCCGTAGGGGGGAACACTGAAGCTTTCTTT. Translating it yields CASSLAVGGNTEAFF. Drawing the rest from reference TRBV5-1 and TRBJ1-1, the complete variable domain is KAGVTQTPRYLIKTRGQQVTLSCSPISGHRSVSWYQQTPGQGLQFLFEYFSETQRNKGNFPGRFSGRQFSNSRSEMNVSTLELGDSALYLCASSLAVGGNTEAFFGQGTRLTVV.

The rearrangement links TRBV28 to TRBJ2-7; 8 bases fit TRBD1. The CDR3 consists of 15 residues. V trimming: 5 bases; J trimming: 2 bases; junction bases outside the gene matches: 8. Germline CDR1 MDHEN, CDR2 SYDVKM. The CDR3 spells CASSPGTGYPYEQYF. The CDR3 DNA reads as TGTGCCAGCAGTCCGGGGACAGGTTACCCCTACGAGCAGTACTTC. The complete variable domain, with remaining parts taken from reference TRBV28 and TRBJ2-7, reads DVKVTQSSRYLVKRTGEKVFLECVQDMDHENMFWYRQDPGLGLRLIYFSYDVKMKEKGDIPEGYSVSREKKERFSLILESASTNQTSMYLCASSPGTGYPYEQYFGPGTRLTVT.

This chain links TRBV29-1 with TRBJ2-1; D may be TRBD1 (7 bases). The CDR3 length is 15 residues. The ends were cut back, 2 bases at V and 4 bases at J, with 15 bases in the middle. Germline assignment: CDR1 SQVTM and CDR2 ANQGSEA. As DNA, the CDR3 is TGCAGCGTTGAATTCGGGGGACAGCCATACAATGAGCAGTTCTTC. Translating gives CSVEFGGQPYNEQFF.

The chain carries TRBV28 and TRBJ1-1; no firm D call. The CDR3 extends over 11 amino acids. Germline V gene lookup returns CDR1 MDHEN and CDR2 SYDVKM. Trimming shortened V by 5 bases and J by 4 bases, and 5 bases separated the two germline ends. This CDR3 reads CASSHSTEAFF. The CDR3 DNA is TGTGCCAGCAGTCATAGCACTGAAGCTTTCTTT.

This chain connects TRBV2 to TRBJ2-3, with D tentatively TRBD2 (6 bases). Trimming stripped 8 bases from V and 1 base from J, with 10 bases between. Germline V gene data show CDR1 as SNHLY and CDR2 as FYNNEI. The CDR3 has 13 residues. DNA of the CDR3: TGTGCCAGCTCGACTAGAGGCACAGATACGCAGTATTTT. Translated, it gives CASSTRGTDTQYF.

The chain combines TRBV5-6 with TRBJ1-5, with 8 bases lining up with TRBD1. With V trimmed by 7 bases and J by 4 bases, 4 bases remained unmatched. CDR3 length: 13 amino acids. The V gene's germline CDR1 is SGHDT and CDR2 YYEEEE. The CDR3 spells CASGQGGNQPQHF. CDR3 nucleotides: TGTGCCAGCGGACAGGGAGGAAATCAGCCCCAGCATTTT.

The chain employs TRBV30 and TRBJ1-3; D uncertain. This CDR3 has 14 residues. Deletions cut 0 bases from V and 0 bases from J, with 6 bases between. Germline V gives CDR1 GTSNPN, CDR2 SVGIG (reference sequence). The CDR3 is CAWSVSSSGNTIYF. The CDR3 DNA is TGTGCCTGGAGTGTCTCCAGCTCTGGAAACACCATATATTTT.

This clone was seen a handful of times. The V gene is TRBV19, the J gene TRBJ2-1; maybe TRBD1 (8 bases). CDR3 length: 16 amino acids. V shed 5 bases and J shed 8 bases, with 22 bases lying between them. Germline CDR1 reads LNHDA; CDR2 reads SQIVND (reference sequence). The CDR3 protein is CASSPQGGTGYDEQFF. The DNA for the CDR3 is TGTGCCAGTAGTCCCCAGGGGGGGACAGGTTATGATGAGCAGTTCTTC.

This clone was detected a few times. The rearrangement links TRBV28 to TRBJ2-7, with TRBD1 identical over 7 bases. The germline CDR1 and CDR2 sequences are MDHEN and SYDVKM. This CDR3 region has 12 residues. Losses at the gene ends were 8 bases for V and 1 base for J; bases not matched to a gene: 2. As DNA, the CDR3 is TGTGCCAGCTCGGGACAGTCCTACGAGCAGTACGTC. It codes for CASSGQSYEQYV.

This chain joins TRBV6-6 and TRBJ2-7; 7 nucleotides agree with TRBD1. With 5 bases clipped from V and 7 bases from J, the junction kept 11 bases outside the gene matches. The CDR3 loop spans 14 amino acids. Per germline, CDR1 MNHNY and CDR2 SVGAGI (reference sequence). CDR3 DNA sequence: TGTGCCAGCAGTAGGACAGGATCCGCCTTGGAGCAGTACTTC. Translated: CASSRTGSALEQYF.

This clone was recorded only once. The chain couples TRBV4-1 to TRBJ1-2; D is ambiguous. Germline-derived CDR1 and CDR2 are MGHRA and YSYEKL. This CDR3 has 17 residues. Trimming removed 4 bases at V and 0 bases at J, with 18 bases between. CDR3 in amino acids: CASSPRWPKETNYGYTF. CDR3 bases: TGCGCCAGCAGCCCGCGATGGCCGAAGGAGACTAACTATGGCTACACCTTC.

CDR3 nucleotides: TGTGCCAGCAGTCGGGACAGGGGGTTGTACACTGAAGCTTTCTTT. Protein: CASSRDRGLYTEAFF. The chain employs TRBV7-9 and TRBJ1-1; 11 nucleotides agree with TRBD1. The germline gives CDR1 SEHNR, CDR2 FQNEAQ (reference sequence). The trim removed 6 bases at V and 3 bases at J, leaving 6 bases unmatched. The CDR3 runs to 15 residues.

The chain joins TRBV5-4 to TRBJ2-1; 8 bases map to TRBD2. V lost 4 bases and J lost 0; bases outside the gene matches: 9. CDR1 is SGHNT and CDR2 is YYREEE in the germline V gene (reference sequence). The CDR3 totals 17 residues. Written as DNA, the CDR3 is TGTGCCAGCAGCCCGGGGGGGAGGGACCGCTCCTACAATGAGCAGTTCTTC. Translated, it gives CASSPGGRDRSYNEQFF.

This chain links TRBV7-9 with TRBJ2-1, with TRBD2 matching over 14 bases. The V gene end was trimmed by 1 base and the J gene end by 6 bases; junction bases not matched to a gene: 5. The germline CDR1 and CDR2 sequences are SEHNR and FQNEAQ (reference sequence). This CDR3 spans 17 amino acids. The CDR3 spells CASSLEGLAGARNEQFF. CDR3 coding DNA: TGTGCCAGCAGCTTAGAGGGACTAGCGGGAGCGCGCAATGAGCAGTTCTTC.

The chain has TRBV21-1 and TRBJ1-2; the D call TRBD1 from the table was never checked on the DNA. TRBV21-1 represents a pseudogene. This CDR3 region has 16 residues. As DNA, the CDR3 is TGTGCCAGCAGCAATCTCCCACTACAGGGGAGCTATGGCTACACCTTC. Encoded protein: CASSNLPLQGSYGYTF.

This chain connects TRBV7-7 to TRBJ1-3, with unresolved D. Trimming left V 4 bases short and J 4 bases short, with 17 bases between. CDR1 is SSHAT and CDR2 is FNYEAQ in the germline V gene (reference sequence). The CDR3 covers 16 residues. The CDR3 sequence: CASSSPMRGRGNTIYF. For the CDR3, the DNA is TGTGCCAGCAGCTCTCCGATGCGCGGGCGGGGAAACACCATATATTTT.

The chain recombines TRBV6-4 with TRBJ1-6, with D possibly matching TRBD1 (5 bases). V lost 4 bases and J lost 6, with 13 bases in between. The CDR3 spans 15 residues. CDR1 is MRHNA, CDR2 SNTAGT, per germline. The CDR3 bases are TGTGCCAGCAGTGCCGCGGCAGGGCTTAATTCACCCCTCCACTTT. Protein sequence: CASSAAAGLNSPLHF.

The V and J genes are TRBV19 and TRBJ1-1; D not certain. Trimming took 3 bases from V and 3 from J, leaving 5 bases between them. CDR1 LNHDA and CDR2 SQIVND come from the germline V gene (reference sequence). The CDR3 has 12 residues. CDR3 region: CASSISDTEAFF. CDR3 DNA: TGTGCCAGTAGTATCTCCGACACTGAAGCTTTCTTT.

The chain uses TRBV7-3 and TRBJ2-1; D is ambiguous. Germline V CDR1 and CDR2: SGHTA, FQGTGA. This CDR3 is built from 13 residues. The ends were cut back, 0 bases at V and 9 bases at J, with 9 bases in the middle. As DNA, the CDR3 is TGTGCCAGCAGCTTAACTTCGTCCGGTGAGCAGTTCTTC. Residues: CASSLTSSGEQFF.

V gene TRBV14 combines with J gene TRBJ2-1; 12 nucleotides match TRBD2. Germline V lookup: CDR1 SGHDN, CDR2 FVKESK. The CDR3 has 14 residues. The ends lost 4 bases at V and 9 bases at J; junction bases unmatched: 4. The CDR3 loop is CASSPLAGGGEQFF. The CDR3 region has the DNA TGTGCCAGCAGCCCTCTAGCGGGGGGGGGTGAGCAGTTCTTC.

DNA for the CDR3: TGTGCCAGCAGTTGGGACAGGGGGTCCCCCAATCAGCCCCAGCATTTT. This codes for CASSWDRGSPNQPQHF. The chain is built from TRBV2 and TRBJ1-5; 11 bases are shared with TRBD1. The CDR3 is 16 residues long. From germline, CDR1 is SNHLY and CDR2 FYNNEI. V trimming: 5 bases; J trimming: 3 bases; junction bases outside the gene matches: 6.

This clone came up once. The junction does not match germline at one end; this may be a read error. This CDR3 reads CASSQGRTGAFRF. CDR3 coding DNA: TGTGCCAGCAGCCAAGGAAGGACAGGGGCTTTCCGCTTC. The chain links TRBV4-2 to TRBJ1-2, with TRBD1 identical over 9 bases. Germline CDR1 and CDR2: LGHNA and YNFKEQ. This CDR3 is built from 13 residues.

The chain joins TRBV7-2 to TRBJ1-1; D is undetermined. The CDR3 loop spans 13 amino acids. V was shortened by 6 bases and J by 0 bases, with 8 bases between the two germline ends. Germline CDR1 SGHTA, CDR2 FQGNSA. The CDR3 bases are TGTGCCAGCAGATTTGCGGTGAACACTGAAGCTTTCTTT. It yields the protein CASRFAVNTEAFF.